This T cell receptor (beta chain) was retrieved from a study of T cells in Graves' hyperthyroidism and ophthalmopathy. The CDR3 spans 15 residues. Germline CDR1 LNHDA, CDR2 SQIVND (reference sequence). V lost 5 bases to trimming and J lost 0 bases, with 14 bases between them. This clonotype came up once. Amplification yielded TCR beta CDR3 regions, with RNA transcripts as the source. HTBI primers were the set used in a first-round RT-PCR of the TCR CDR3. Each CDR3 protein gets one entry after TCRdb re-called the multiplex PCR reads with MiXCR. The sample carries hundreds of thousands of distinct CDR3 sequences, around 46% recorded once.

The receptor comes from a woman younger than 30 with Graves' hyperthyroidism. The sequenced material came from peripheral blood or thyroid tissue (not recorded which). The chain joins TRBV19 to TRBJ2-7; D unresolved. The CDR3 sequence: CASSAKWRTSYEQYF. The CDR3 nucleotides are TGTGCCAGTAGTGCTAAGTGGCGGACCTCCTACGAGCAGTACTTC.